These 19 T cell receptor beta chains were all obtained from the same sample, sequenced in a study of radiation and T cells in renal cell carcinoma. Produced via immunoSEQ multiplex PCR; TCRdb's table is partial and in-frame only. The table shows 110,000 to 150,000 clones, with about 88% occurring only once. As for time point: baseline pretreatment blood. Treatment noted: 15 Gy SBRT to primary tumor, nephrectomy 4 weeks later. The sequencing here drew on blood, taken from a patient whose treatment included radiotherapy and nephrectomy. Source of these receptors: a woman between 45 and 65 years old with renal cell carcinoma.

The chain joins TRBV4-1 to TRBJ1-1, with D hard to call. The CDR3 loop spans 15 amino acids. Germline V gene lookup returns CDR1 MGHRA and CDR2 YSYEKL. The V end lost 3 bases, the J end lost 1 base, and 12 bases lay between the germline ends. CDR3 sequence: CASSHRLPANTEAFF. The DNA for the CDR3 is TGCGCCAGCAGCCACAGACTCCCAGCGAACACTGAAGCTTTCTTT.

The genes are TRBV5-1 and TRBJ2-3; no clear D gene. Germline V lookup: CDR1 SGHRS, CDR2 YFSETQ. The CDR3 length is 14 residues. Trimming removed 0 bases at V and 5 bases at J, with 10 bases between. CDR3 region: CASSLGFLQDTQYF. The CDR3, as DNA: TGCGCCAGCAGCTTGGGATTTCTCCAAGATACGCAGTATTTT.

The gene calls are TRBV11-1 and TRBJ1-6, with 8 nucleotides matching TRBD1. CDR3 size: 13 residues. Germline-derived CDR1 and CDR2 are SGHAT and FQDESV (reference sequence). The junction had 5 bases not matched to a gene; V was cut back by 6 bases and J by 10 bases. CDR3 loop: CASSPTGESPLHF. CDR3 in DNA: TGTGCCAGCAGTCCGACAGGGGAATCACCCCTCCACTTT.

The chain employs TRBV7-2 and TRBJ2-2; the D is unclear. CDR1 and CDR2 (germline): SGHTA, FQGNSA. The V gene lost 1 base and the J gene lost 1 base, with 10 bases spanning the gap. The CDR3 runs to 16 residues. CDR3 loop: CASSLGPGLNTGELFF. The CDR3 DNA sequence: TGTGCCAGCAGCTTAGGTCCGGGCCTGAACACCGGGGAGCTGTTTTTT.

The chain recombines TRBV7-2 with TRBJ1-2; 7 bases are shared with TRBD1. V was clipped by 5 bases and J by 4 bases; unmatched bases: 10. The germline CDR1 and CDR2 sequences are SGHTA and FQGNSA. The CDR3 totals 15 residues. Here the CDR3 DNA reads TGTGCCAGCAGCCCACGACAGGGCGCGGGCTATGGCTACACCTTC. Its translation: CASSPRQGAGYGYTF.

The J gene is TRBJ2-5, the V gene TRBV2; the D call may be TRBD1 or TRBD2 (7 bases each). V shed 2 bases and J shed 5 bases, with 9 bases lying between them. The length of the CDR3 is 13 residues. CDR1 SNHLY and CDR2 FYNNEI come from the germline V gene. This CDR3 is CASSEQGGETQYF. The CDR3, as DNA: TGTGCCAGCAGTGAACAGGGGGGGGAGACCCAGTACTTC.

The chain employs TRBV30 and TRBJ1-2; 10 bases map to TRBD1. CDR3 size: 15 residues. J was trimmed by 4 bases and V by 1 base; bases with no gene match: 6. Germline CDR1 GTSNPN, CDR2 SVGIG (reference sequence). The CDR3 DNA reads TGTGCCTGGAGTGGAACCGGGACAGGGGCCTATGGCTACACCTTC. It codes for CAWSGTGTGAYGYTF.

In DNA form, the CDR3 reads TGCGCCAGCAGACGGACAGGGCCTAGAGGGGACACTGAAGCTTTCTTT. Protein sequence: CASRRTGPRGDTEAFF. The V call is TRBV5-1, the J call TRBJ1-1, with 8 bases identical to TRBD1. The ends lost 5 bases at V and 3 bases at J; junction bases unmatched: 12. Per germline, CDR1 SGHRS and CDR2 YFSETQ. This CDR3 is built from 16 residues. Variable domain in full (rest from reference TRBV5-1 and TRBJ1-1): KAGVTQTPRYLIKTRGQQVTLSCSPISGHRSVSWYQQTPGQGLQFLFEYFSETQRNKGNFPGRFSGRQFSNSRSEMNVSTLELGDSALYLCASRRTGPRGDTEAFFGQGTRLTVV.

The V gene is TRBV5-1, the J gene TRBJ2-6, with no clear D. Trimming removed 4 bases from V and 2 bases from J, with 13 bases in between. Germline V CDR1 and CDR2: SGHRS, YFSETQ. The CDR3 has 16 residues. CDR3: CASSRIAVAGANVLTF. CDR3 coding DNA: TGCGCCAGCAGCCGAATTGCTGTAGCTGGGGCCAACGTCCTGACTTTC.

Only a few counts were recorded for this clone. The chain carries TRBV6-6 and TRBJ1-1; D possibly corresponds to TRBD1 (6 bases). The CDR3 is 12 residues long. V lost 6 bases and J 5 bases, leaving 10 bases between the germline ends. Germline loops: CDR1 MNHNY, CDR2 SVGAGI (reference sequence). CDR3 sequence reads: CASREQGTEAFF. The CDR3 DNA is TGTGCCAGCAGGGAACAGGGTACTGAAGCTTTCTTT.

In this sample, this clone turned up once. This chain connects TRBV5-1 to TRBJ2-5; TRBD2 matches 12 bases. The V segment lost 3 bases and the J segment 5 bases; nucleotides outside the gene matches: 8. This CDR3 is 16 amino acids long. Germline V gives CDR1 SGHRS, CDR2 YFSETQ. DNA of the CDR3: TGCGCCAGCAGCTCCTCTAGCGGGGGGGCTTGGGAGACCCAGTACTTC. Protein product: CASSSSSGGAWETQYF. The full variable domain, its missing parts supplied by reference TRBV5-1 and TRBJ2-5, is KAGVTQTPRYLIKTRGQQVTLSCSPISGHRSVSWYQQTPGQGLQFLFEYFSETQRNKGNFPGRFSGRQFSNSRSEMNVSTLELGDSALYLCASSSSSGGAWETQYFGPGTRLLVL.

The chain combines TRBV7-8 with TRBJ1-2, with D possibly TRBD1 on 5 matching bases. Trimming took 1 base from V and 8 from J, leaving 14 bases between them. There are 14 residues in the CDR3. Per the germline V gene, CDR1 is SGHVS and CDR2 is FQNEAQ. CDR3 protein: CASSLGGGTAGYTF. In DNA form, the CDR3 reads TGTGCCAGCAGCTTAGGTGGTGGGACCGCCGGCTACACCTTC.

This clone came up once. The V gene is TRBV6-5, the J gene TRBJ2-7, with D hard to call. The CDR3 sequence is 10 residues long. V shed 8 bases and J shed 4 bases, with 6 bases lying between them. Germline assignment: CDR1 MNHEY and CDR2 SVGAGI. The CDR3 coding sequence is TGTGCCAGCTGGAAGTACGAGCAGTACTTC. It is translated as CASWKYEQYF.

The chain uses TRBV7-9 and TRBJ1-5; 7 nucleotides align to TRBD1. Germline V gene sequence: CDR1 SEHNR, CDR2 FQNEAQ (reference sequence). CDR3 size: 16 residues. Trimming at V came to 5 bases and at J to 0 bases, leaving 7 bases not matched to a gene. The CDR3 sequence: CASSPGGGYSNQPQHF. The DNA for the CDR3 is TGTGCCAGCAGCCCAGGGGGAGGATATAGCAATCAGCCCCAGCATTTT. The whole variable domain, filled in from reference TRBV7-9 and TRBJ1-5, reads DTGVSQNPRHKITKRGQNVTFRCDPISEHNRLYWYRQTLGQGPEFLTYFQNEAQLEKSRLLSDRFSAERPKGSFSTLEIQRTEQGDSAMYLCASSPGGGYSNQPQHFGDGTRLSIL.

The V call is TRBV18, the J call TRBJ1-1, with TRBD1 as a possible D gene (5 bases). Trimming took off 1 base at V and 10 bases at J, with 13 bases between the two ends. The CDR3 covers 13 residues. Germline CDR1 is KGHSH and CDR2 is LQKENI. This CDR3 reads CASSPRGEMGAFF. In DNA form, the CDR3 reads TGTGCCAGCTCACCACGGGGGGAGATGGGAGCTTTCTTT.

V usage is TRBV5-4 and J usage is TRBJ2-4; possible D gene TRBD2, 6 bases. The CDR3 length is 12 residues. With 2 bases removed from V and 14 bases from J, the gap between germline ends came to 14 bases. Per germline, CDR1 SGHNT and CDR2 YYREEE (reference sequence). Here the CDR3 reads CASSFGTQLEYF. CDR3 nucleotide sequence: TGTGCCAGCAGCTTCGGGACTCAGCTGGAGTACTTC.

Regarding this clone: A read error may account for a junction end that differs from germline. The rearrangement uses TRBV7-3 and TRBJ1-2; D is uncertain. CDR3 length equals 16 residues. CDR1 is SGHTA and CDR2 is FQGTGA in the germline V gene. CDR3 sequence: CASSQTGGGPHYGYTF. The CDR3, as DNA: TGCGCCAGCAGCCAGACCGGTGGAGGACCCCACTATGGCTACACCTTC.

The J gene is TRBJ1-4, the V gene TRBV2; D not resolved. Germline loops: CDR1 SNHLY, CDR2 FYNNEI. The CDR3 contains 14 residues. The V end lost 5 bases, the J end lost 7 bases, and 14 bases lay between the germline ends. The CDR3 sequence is CASSLPGGGEKLFF. In DNA form, the CDR3 reads TGTGCCAGCAGTCTTCCGGGAGGCGGTGAAAAACTGTTTTTT. Full variable domain (missing parts from reference TRBV2 and TRBJ1-4): EPEVTQTPSHQVTQMGQEVILRCVPISNHLYFYWYRQILGQKVEFLVSFYNNEISEKSEIFDDQFSVERPDGSNFTLKIRSTKLEDSAMYFCASSLPGGGEKLFFGSGTQLSVL.

J is TRBJ2-7 and V is TRBV5-5; no clear D gene. Germline values: CDR1 SGHKS, CDR2 YYEKEE (reference sequence). The CDR3 consists of 11 residues. Trimming pared 4 bases from V and 5 bases from J, leaving 7 bases between. The CDR3 spells CASSRQHEQYF. In DNA form, the CDR3 reads TGTGCCAGCAGCCGTCAGCACGAGCAGTACTTC.